What follows are 32 T cell receptor beta chains derived from one specimen sequenced in a study of cytomegalovirus exposure and HLA in healthy donors listed by TCRdb under 2017. Receptors were amplified or captured by the immunoSEQ multiplex PCR assay. For the multiplex PCR, a mixture combining 60 forward primers for TCR Vbeta segments and 13 reverse primers for TCR Jbeta segments was used. Sourced from immuneACCESS, this table was stored by TCRdb with only in-frame sequences that have V and J called. A share of the clones is absent; for the studies checked, an unresolved V gene accounts for under half, and the remainder has no known explanation. This sample holds around 100,000 clones; around 75% were observed only once. The ten top clones hold 0.87% of the sample. Sequenced input: PBMCs. The receptors here all came from a woman aged 25 to 45 in good health and CMV-seronegative.

The genes are TRBV19 and TRBJ1-6; D uncertain. Looked up from germline, CDR1 is LNHDA and CDR2 is SQIVND (reference sequence). The CDR3 loop spans 15 amino acids. Trimming took off 7 bases at V and 0 bases at J, with 10 bases between the two ends. The CDR3 loop reads CASIPGSSYNSPLHF. In nucleotides, the CDR3 is TGTGCCAGTATCCCCGGGAGCTCCTATAATTCACCCCTCCACTTT.

In its sample, this clone was seen once. The chain's CDR3 is CASSDPHRSQNTEAFF. The CDR3 DNA follows: TGTGCCAGCAGTGATCCTCACAGATCCCAGAACACTGAAGCTTTCTTT. The J gene is TRBJ1-1, the V gene TRBV2; D is unresolved. The CDR3 spans 16 residues. Trimming stripped 3 bases from V and 1 base from J, with 15 bases between. The germline V gene has CDR1 SNHLY and CDR2 FYNNEI.

This clone was detected once. V gene TRBV7-8 combines with J gene TRBJ2-2; 10 bases fit TRBD2. Germline-derived CDR1 and CDR2 are SGHVS and FQNEAQ. Trimming took 4 bases from V and 7 from J; bases not matched to a gene: 12. The CDR3 has 17 amino acids. The CDR3 DNA sequence: TGTGCCAGCAGCTACGTAGAGAGCGGGAGGGCCGTCGGGGAGCTGTTTTTT. This gives the protein CASSYVESGRAVGELFF.

This chain joins TRBV6-5 and TRBJ1-3; tentatively, D is TRBD1 (5 bases). The CDR3 sequence is 15 residues long. Trimming removed 5 bases at V and 2 bases at J, with 13 bases between. Germline loops: CDR1 MNHEY, CDR2 SVGAGI. This chain's CDR3 is CASSPFGGAGNTIYF. The CDR3 bases are TGTGCCAGCAGTCCCTTCGGGGGAGCTGGAAACACCATATATTTT.

V gene TRBV9 combines with J gene TRBJ1-4; D unresolved. The CDR3 consists of 15 residues. V dropped 4 bases and J dropped 7 bases, with 17 bases sitting between them. Germline V gene data show CDR1 as SGDLS and CDR2 as YYNGEE. CDR3 sequence reads: CASSPNGRTGEKLFF. The CDR3 DNA is TGTGCCAGCAGCCCTAACGGTAGAACGGGTGAAAAACTGTTTTTT.

The rearrangement links TRBV30 to TRBJ1-6; D is possibly TRBD1 (5 bases). The V end lost 0 bases, the J end lost 5 bases, and 17 bases lay between the germline ends. The CDR3 runs 17 residues. CDR1 is GTSNPN and CDR2 is SVGIG in the germline V gene (reference sequence). CDR3 sequence reads: CAWSVARVSGHNSPLHF. CDR3 nucleotides: TGTGCCTGGAGTGTAGCCAGGGTATCAGGGCATAATTCACCCCTCCACTTT.

To note about this clone: A read error may account for a junction end that differs from germline. This sample also contains other DNA sequences that code for the same CDR3. The rearrangement links TRBV25-1 to TRBJ1-1; 8 bases match TRBD1. The CDR3 is made up of 16 amino acids. CDR1 is MGHDK, CDR2 SYGVNS, per germline. CDR3 residues: CASSDNRGISGTEAFF. The CDR3 DNA is TGTGCCAGCAGTGATAACAGGGGGATTTCAGGCACTGAAGCCTTCTTT.

This chain links TRBV7-8 with TRBJ1-1, with D hard to call. CDR3 length: 13 residues. The germline V gene encodes CDR1 SGHVS and CDR2 FQNEAQ. The V gene lost 4 bases and the J gene lost 0 bases, with 6 bases spanning the gap. The CDR3 loop reads CASSSDMNTEAFF. The CDR3 coding sequence is TGTGCCAGCAGCTCAGATATGAACACTGAAGCTTTCTTT. Variable domain in full (rest from reference TRBV7-8 and TRBJ1-1): GAGVSQSPRYKVAKRGQDVALRCDPISGHVSLFWYQQALGQGPEFLTYFQNEAQLDKSGLPSDRFFAERPEGSVSTLKIQRTQQEDSAVYLCASSSDMNTEAFFGQGTRLTVV.

V gene TRBV12-5 combines with J gene TRBJ1-5, with D possibly being TRBD1 (6 bases). Trimming took 0 bases from V and 6 from J, leaving 18 bases between them. This CDR3 has 17 amino acids. Germline V lookup: CDR1 LGHNT, CDR2 FRNRAP. CDR3 bases: TGTGCTAGTGGTTTGGTACTTATCAGGGGAAAACTTCAGCCCCAGCATTTT. Its translation: CASGLVLIRGKLQPQHF.

This chain links TRBV6-5 with TRBJ1-4; 8 positions match TRBD1. The germline V gene has CDR1 MNHEY and CDR2 SVGAGI. The CDR3 is 13 amino acids. The ends lost 2 bases at V and 8 bases at J; junction bases unmatched: 1. The DNA of the CDR3 is TGTGCCAGCAGTTACGACAGGGGAGAAAAACTGTTTTTT. It codes for CASSYDRGEKLFF.

In DNA, the CDR3 is TGTGCCAGCCTGGACAGGGAAGAATCACCCCTCCACTTT. Its translation is CASLDREESPLHF. The rearrangement uses TRBV2 and TRBJ1-6; 8 bases align to TRBD1. The ends lost 8 bases at V and 10 bases at J; junction bases unmatched: 7. CDR3 length: 13 amino acids. Germline CDR1 is SNHLY and CDR2 is FYNNEI.

The chain couples TRBV9 to TRBJ1-2; the D is unclear. Germline V gene data show CDR1 as SGDLS and CDR2 as YYNGEE. This CDR3 region has 13 residues. Trimming pared 4 bases from V and 0 bases from J, leaving 7 bases between. The CDR3 sequence: CASSSQANYGYTF. The CDR3 nucleotides are TGTGCCAGCAGCTCCCAGGCTAACTATGGCTACACCTTC.

The chain has TRBV30 and TRBJ2-7; no firm D call. CDR1 GTSNPN and CDR2 SVGIG come from the germline V gene (reference sequence). Trimming removed 3 bases from V and 5 bases from J, with 8 bases in between. The length of the CDR3 is 11 residues. CDR3 sequence reads: CAWRTGNEQYF. The CDR3 DNA is TGTGCCTGGAGGACTGGAAACGAGCAGTACTTC.

V gene TRBV30 combines with J gene TRBJ2-1; 13 bases agree with TRBD2. The CDR3 totals 15 residues. Germline V CDR1 and CDR2: GTSNPN, SVGIG (reference sequence). Trimming took 2 bases from V and 5 from J; bases not matched to a gene: 3. The CDR3 protein is CAWSQGLAGNNEQFF. The CDR3 coding sequence is TGTGCCTGGAGTCAGGGACTAGCGGGGAACAATGAGCAGTTCTTC.

The chain has TRBV29-1 and TRBJ1-2; 8 bases fit TRBD1. The junction had 4 bases not matched to a gene; V was cut back by 4 bases and J by 6 bases. CDR3 length: 12 amino acids. The germline gives CDR1 SQVTM, CDR2 ANQGSEA. CDR3 region: CSVGQGANGYTF. DNA of the CDR3: TGCAGCGTTGGCCAGGGGGCAAATGGCTACACCTTC. The full variable domain, its missing parts supplied by reference TRBV29-1 and TRBJ1-2, is SAVISQKPSRDICQRGTSLTIQCQVDSQVTMMFWYRQQPGQSLTLIATANQGSEATYESGFVIDKFPISRPNLTFSTLTVSNMSPEDSSIYLCSVGQGANGYTFGSGTRLTVV.

The chain carries TRBV7-2 and TRBJ1-2; maybe TRBD1 (6 bases). The CDR3 totals 16 residues. Trimming took off 5 bases at V and 5 bases at J, with 21 bases between the two ends. CDR1 and CDR2 from the germline V gene are SGHTA and FQGNSA. The CDR3: CASSPQYEFRGYGYTF. CDR3 coding DNA: TGTGCCAGCAGCCCCCAATATGAGTTCAGGGGTTATGGCTACACCTTC.

The chain recombines TRBV27 with TRBJ1-2, with 7 bases identical to TRBD1. The length of the CDR3 is 12 residues. Per germline, CDR1 MNHEY and CDR2 SMNVEV (reference sequence). The V and J ends lost 10 bases and 8 bases, in that order; junction bases with no gene match: 10. The CDR3 DNA is TGTGCCATCAAAAACAGGGGCGGAGGCTACACCTTC. As protein: CAIKNRGGGYTF.

This clone was seen more than once but under ten times. The J gene is TRBJ1-6, the V gene TRBV10-3, with a tentative D call TRBD1 (6 bases). Germline assignment: CDR1 ENHRY and CDR2 SYGVKD. This CDR3 spans 17 amino acids. The germline V and J ends were trimmed by 3 bases and 9 bases, with 21 bases remaining between them. CDR3 in amino acids: CAISDPAGAGGLSPLHF. Here the CDR3 DNA reads TGTGCCATCAGTGACCCCGCGGGGGCCGGGGGCCTTTCACCCCTCCACTTT.

V is TRBV29-1 and J is TRBJ1-1; D is unresolved. The germline V gene has CDR1 SQVTM and CDR2 ANQGSEA. CDR3 length equals 15 residues. Between the trimmed V and J ends, which lost 4 bases and 6 bases, there was a span of 21 bases. The CDR3 region is CSVVMLTYPTAEAFF. The CDR3, as DNA: TGCAGCGTTGTTATGTTAACCTACCCCACGGCTGAAGCTTTCTTT. The full variable domain, its missing parts supplied by reference TRBV29-1 and TRBJ1-1, is SAVISQKPSRDICQRGTSLTIQCQVDSQVTMMFWYRQQPGQSLTLIATANQGSEATYESGFVIDKFPISRPNLTFSTLTVSNMSPEDSSIYLCSVVMLTYPTAEAFFGQGTRLTVV.

CDR3: CASSLQGYQPQHF. CDR3 DNA sequence: TGTGCCAGCAGCTTACAGGGGTATCAGCCCCAGCATTTT. The V call is TRBV7-2, the J call TRBJ1-5; a possible D gene is TRBD1 (6 bases). The germline V and J ends were trimmed by 2 bases and 5 bases, with 7 bases remaining between them. CDR1 is SGHTA and CDR2 is FQGNSA in the germline V gene. The CDR3 has 13 amino acids.

This clone was seen once. The genes are TRBV5-6 and TRBJ2-6, with D possibly being TRBD2 (6 bases). V was shortened by 3 bases and J by 0 bases, with 10 bases between the two germline ends. The CDR3 is 16 residues long. Germline V gives CDR1 SGHDT, CDR2 YYEEEE. This CDR3 reads CASSWDFNSGANVLTF. CDR3 coding DNA: TGTGCCAGCAGCTGGGACTTTAACTCTGGGGCCAACGTCCTGACTTTC.

This chain uses TRBV6-1 with TRBJ1-2, with a tentative D call TRBD1 (6 bases). Per germline, CDR1 MNHNS and CDR2 SASEGT. Trimming took 3 bases from V and 8 from J, leaving 19 bases between them. The CDR3 is made up of 15 amino acids. The CDR3 nucleotides are TGTGCCAGCAGTGACAGATTACCAGGGGCGAAGGGCTACACCTTC. This sequence encodes CASSDRLPGAKGYTF.

The chain carries TRBV27 and TRBJ1-4, with 7 bases identical to TRBD1. The junction had 5 bases not matched to a gene; V was cut back by 6 bases and J by 4 bases. Germline V gene data show CDR1 as MNHEY and CDR2 as SMNVEV (reference sequence). CDR3 length equals 14 residues. CDR3 nucleotides: TGTGCCAGCAGCAGACAGGGTGGTAATGAAAAACTGTTTTTT. Protein product: CASSRQGGNEKLFF.

The gene calls are TRBV5-1 and TRBJ1-1; tentative D call: TRBD1 (6 bases). CDR1 is SGHRS, CDR2 YFSETQ, per germline. The CDR3 covers 19 residues. V was cut by 0 bases and J by 4 bases, with 25 bases left in between. The CDR3: CASSLDSPGQINRGTEAFF. Here the CDR3 DNA reads TGCGCCAGCAGCTTGGATTCACCGGGACAAATCAATCGGGGCACTGAAGCTTTCTTT.

The rearrangement uses TRBV11-3 and TRBJ1-1; D perhaps matches TRBD1 (5 bases). The CDR3 is made up of 15 amino acids. Germline CDR1 reads SGHNT; CDR2 reads YENEEA. Trimming shortened V by 3 bases and J by 5 bases, and 16 bases separated the two germline ends. The chain's CDR3 is CASSFYRGSRTEAFF. DNA for the CDR3: TGTGCCAGCAGCTTCTATCGGGGGTCGAGGACTGAAGCTTTCTTT.

The chain links TRBV7-2 to TRBJ1-1; TRBD1 matches at 7 bases. Germline V lookup: CDR1 SGHTA, CDR2 FQGNSA. The CDR3 sequence is 18 residues long. V shed 5 bases, J shed 0 bases, and the junction held 15 bases outside the gene matches. CDR3 coding DNA: TGTGCCAGCAGCACTTATCAGGTTGCGGGACAGCTGAACACTGAAGCTTTCTTT. Translated, it gives CASSTYQVAGQLNTEAFF. Combining the CDR3 with reference TRBV7-2 and TRBJ1-1 gives the whole variable domain GAGVSQSPSNKVTEKGKDVELRCDPISGHTALYWYRQSLGQGLEFLIYFQGNSAPDKSGLPSDRFSAERTGGSVSTLTIQRTQQEDSAVYLCASSTYQVAGQLNTEAFFGQGTRLTVV.

In regard to this clone: The germline gene is not matched at one end of the junction; a read error may be the cause. Other DNA variants within this sample encode the same CDR3. The rearrangement joins TRBV12-5 to TRBJ1-1, with D unclear. The CDR3 is made up of 15 amino acids. Germline values: CDR1 LGHNT, CDR2 FRNRAP. The CDR3 nucleotides read TGTGCCAGTGGTTTGGTAATGGGAGAGAGGACTGAAGCTTTCTTT. It translates to CASGLVMGERTEAFF.

The rearrangement joins TRBV5-6 to TRBJ2-2, with D tentatively TRBD1 (5 bases). There are 14 residues in the CDR3. Germline V lookup: CDR1 SGHDT, CDR2 YYEEEE. V was clipped by 3 bases and J by 3 bases, with 9 bases between them. The CDR3 region is CASSSDSYTGELFF. The CDR3 bases are TGTGCCAGCAGCTCCGACAGTTACACCGGGGAGCTGTTTTTT. Drawing the rest from reference TRBV5-6 and TRBJ2-2, the complete variable domain is DAGVTQSPTHLIKTRGQQVTLRCSPKSGHDTVSWYQQALGQGPQFIFQYYEEEERQRGNFPDRFSGHQFPNYSSELNVNALLLGDSALYLCASSSDSYTGELFFGEGSRLTVL.

V usage is TRBV5-6 and J usage is TRBJ1-5; 7 bases fit TRBD1. CDR3 length: 19 amino acids. V lost 0 bases to trimming and J lost 0 bases; unmatched junction nucleotides: 12. The germline V gene has CDR1 SGHDT and CDR2 YYEEEE. The CDR3 bases are TGTGCCAGCAGCTTGGGGCCGCCAGGGGGAGATGATAGCAATCAGCCCCAGCATTTT. Its protein is CASSLGPPGGDDSNQPQHF.

This clone came up once. The genes are TRBV6-6 and TRBJ1-5, with TRBD1 matching 9 bases. This CDR3 has 15 amino acids. CDR1 and CDR2 (germline): MNHNY, SVGAGI (reference sequence). The J segment lost 5 bases and the V segment lost 6 bases, leaving 8 bases of the junction unmatched. The DNA for the CDR3 is TGTGCCAGCAGCCGGGGACAGGGATTTCATCAGCCCCAGCATTTT. Translation gives CASSRGQGFHQPQHF.

This clone was found a few times. The chain uses TRBV6-5 and TRBJ2-3; no definite D call. V lost 2 bases and J lost 6, with 12 bases in between. Germline V gene sequence: CDR1 MNHEY, CDR2 SVGAGI. The CDR3 sequence is 14 residues long. The CDR3 coding sequence is TGTGCCAGCAGTTACCTTTCGCGGATTGATACGCAGTATTTT. Amino acid sequence: CASSYLSRIDTQYF.

This clone was observed a single time. This chain links TRBV5-1 with TRBJ1-5; 7 nucleotides agree with TRBD1. Germline lookup yields CDR1 SGHRS and CDR2 YFSETQ. The CDR3 sequence is 16 residues long. V trimming: 4 bases; J trimming: 0 bases; junction bases outside the gene matches: 7. The DNA for the CDR3 is TGCGCCAGCAGCCTAGGGACAGATTATAGCAATCAGCCCCAGCATTTT. Translation gives CASSLGTDYSNQPQHF. Supplemented by reference TRBV5-1 and TRBJ1-5, the full variable domain reads KAGVTQTPRYLIKTRGQQVTLSCSPISGHRSVSWYQQTPGQGLQFLFEYFSETQRNKGNFPGRFSGRQFSNSRSEMNVSTLELGDSALYLCASSLGTDYSNQPQHFGDGTRLSIL.